A selection of T cell receptor beta chains follows, all from one sample in a study of control samples from healthy donors and cancer patients. Method: immunoSEQ multiplex PCR; TCRdb's copy keeps in-frame clones and lacks some. The sample contains approximately 40,000 clones, more than 85% of which appear only once. Sequencing used blood. These receptor sequences come from a woman aged 45-65 years in good health. Each CDR3 is given with its conserved first and last residue. D genes are given only for firm matches. Size is stated for part of the rows, as once, few or many counts, or as a class when the clone is expanded.

>14|.|TRBJ1-1|.|TRBV5-6
TGTGCCAGCAGCCCCGGATTGGGGGTCACTGAAGCTTTCTTT
CASSPGLGVTEAFF
>13|.|TRBJ1-2|TRBD1|TRBV5-6
TGTGCCAGCAGGGAAATCGGGACAGCTGGCTACACCTTC
CASREIGTAGYTF
>17|once|TRBJ1-3|TRBD1|TRBV5-8
TGTGCCAGCAGCCCCCGGACAGGGAGACCCTCTGGAAACACCATATATTTT
CASSPRTGRPSGNTIYF
>13|.|TRBJ2-1|.|TRBV10-3
TGTGCATCGAGCCTGAGCTCCTACAATGAGCAGTTCTTC
CASSLSSYNEQFF
>16|.|TRBJ2-3|.|TRBV18
TGTGCCAGCTCACCACCGAATTCCAGGGAAACAGATACGCAGTATTTT
CASSPPNSRETDTQYF
>16|.|TRBJ1-1|TRBD1|TRBV7-8
TGTGCCAGCAGTCTTACCGCCGGGACAGCAAACACTGAAGCTTTCTTT
CASSLTAGTANTEAFF
>15|.|TRBJ1-4|.|TRBV7-9
TGTGCCAGCAGGCGAGCAGGGGCAACTAATGAAAAACTGTTTTTT
CASRRAGATNEKLFF
>15|.|TRBJ1-3|TRBD1|TRBV7-8
TGTGCCAGCAGCTTACGGACAGGTTCTGGAAACACCATATATTTT
CASSLRTGSGNTIYF
>12|.|TRBJ2-7|.|TRBV30
TGTGCCTTCAAACAGGGACCATACGAGCAGTACTTC
CAFKQGPYEQYF
>15|.|TRBJ1-4|TRBD1|TRBV7-2
TGTGCCAGCAGCCTCACGGGCAGGGGGGGTGAAAAACTGTTTTTT
CASSLTGRGGEKLFF
>13|.|TRBJ1-5|.|TRBV7-3
TGTGCCAGCAGCTTAAGCGGTAGTGGGCCCCAGCATTTT
CASSLSGSGPQHF
>15|.|TRBJ1-1|TRBD1|TRBV4-3
TGCGCCAGCAGCCTCCAACAGGGGATGAACACTGAAGCTTTCTTT
CASSLQQGMNTEAFF
>15|once|TRBJ1-1|TRBD1|TRBV27
TGTGCCAGCAGTCCGGGACAGGGAATTTCCACTGAAGCTTTCTTT
CASSPGQGISTEAFF
>13|once|TRBJ2-2|.|TRBV28
TGTGCCAGCAGTCTACAGTTACGTGGGGAGCTGTTTTTT
CASSLQLRGELFF
>13|.|TRBJ2-7|TRBD1|TRBV12-3/TRBV12-4
TGTGCCAGCAGAAAGACAGGGGCCAACGAGCAGTACTTC
CASRKTGANEQYF
>12|.|TRBJ2-7|.|TRBV29-1
TGCAGCGTTGGCGGTCAGACCGACGAGCAGTACTTC
CSVGGQTDEQYF
>18|.|TRBJ2-5|TRBD1|TRBV13
TGTGCCAGCAGCCAGCACTGGGACAGGGGGCCAGTACCAGAGACCCAGTACTTC
CASSQHWDRGPVPETQYF
>15|.|TRBJ1-2|.|TRBV6-5
TGTGCCAGCAGCCCCATGCCCGGCGGGAACTATGGCTACACCTTC
CASSPMPGGNYGYTF
>13|.|TRBJ1-4|.|TRBV27
TGTGCCAGCAGTCCCTGGGCGGCCGAAAAACTGTTTTTT
CASSPWAAEKLFF
>12|.|TRBJ2-2|.|TRBV12-3/TRBV12-4
TGTGCCAGCAGTCCAAACACCGGGGAGCTGTTTTTT
CASSPNTGELFF
>12|once|TRBJ2-3|.|TRBV30
TGTGCCTGGAGTGTCCAAGCAGATACGCAGTATTTT
CAWSVQADTQYF
>16|.|TRBJ1-1|TRBD1|TRBV6-6
TGTGCCAGCAGTGGGTCGGGTGCGACAGGGGCGACTGAAGCTTTCTTT
CASSGSGATGATEAFF
>13|.|TRBJ1-1|.|TRBV4-3
TGCGCCAGCAGCCAGGGTTGGGTGACTGAAGCTTTCTTT
CASSQGWVTEAFF
>14|.|TRBJ1-2|TRBD1|TRBV7-2
TGTGCCAGCAGCTCGGGACAGACCTCTAGGGGCTACACCTTC
CASSSGQTSRGYTF
>15|.|TRBJ2-2|.|TRBV7-8
TGTGCCAGCAGCTTAGGAGCGATGAGGACCGGGGAGCTGTTTTTT
CASSLGAMRTGELFF
>14|.|TRBJ2-5|.|TRBV28
TGTGCCAGCAGTTTATGGGGTCCAGCAGAGACCCAGTACTTC
CASSLWGPAETQYF
>15|.|TRBJ1-2|.|TRBV11-2
TGTGCCAGCAGCTTAGGAGGGGCAGGGTTCTATGGCTACACCTTC
CASSLGGAGFYGYTF
>14|once|TRBJ1-4|TRBD1|TRBV5-1
TGCGCCAGCGCCCGGGACAGGCTGAATGAAAAACTGTTTTTT
CASARDRLNEKLFF
>13|.|TRBJ2-5|.|TRBV12-5
TGTGCTAGTGGTACGGGTAGGGGAGAGACCCAGTACTTC
CASGTGRGETQYF
>15|.|TRBJ1-3|.|TRBV7-2
TGTGCCAGCAGCCCAGGAAGGGGCTCTGGAAACACCATATATTTT
CASSPGRGSGNTIYF
>15|.|TRBJ1-2|TRBD1|TRBV7-9
TGTGCCAGCAGTATAGGACAGGGATTAAACTATGGCTACACCTTC
CASSIGQGLNYGYTF
>14|.|TRBJ2-7|TRBD1|TRBV5-1
TGCGCCAGCAGCACGGACCGGGACAGGTACGAGCAGTACTTC
CASSTDRDRYEQYF
>16|.|TRBJ1-1|TRBD1|TRBV7-6
TGTGCCAGCAGCTTAGCGTTACAGGGGCGATTCACTGAAGCTTTCTTT
CASSLALQGRFTEAFF
>18|.|TRBJ1-1|.|TRBV28
TGTGCCAGCAGTTTACTGTCCCGCGCCGGGAAGGTGAACACTGAAGCTTTCTTT
CASSLLSRAGKVNTEAFF
>15|.|TRBJ1-3|.|TRBV19
TGTGCCAGTAGTATGGGTCTTCTCAGAGGAAACACCATATATTTT
CASSMGLLRGNTIYF
>14|.|TRBJ2-2|.|TRBV5-1
TGCGCCAGCAGCTTGGATTGGGGCACCGGGGAGCTGTTTTTT
CASSLDWGTGELFF
>12|.|TRBJ1-5|.|TRBV10-3
TGTGCCATCGGTACTAGCAATCAGCCCCAGCATTTT
CAIGTSNQPQHF
>16|.|TRBJ2-1|.|TRBV7-9
TGTGCCAGCAGCTCCAAGCCGGGACTCCCGATGGGGGAGCAGTTCTTC
CASSSKPGLPMGEQFF
>13|.|TRBJ2-3|.|TRBV12-3/TRBV12-4
TGTGCCAGCAGTGCCCGAACTACGGACACGCAGTATTTT
CASSARTTDTQYF
>12|.|TRBJ2-3|.|TRBV29-1
TGCAGCGTAACCTTGGCCCCCGATACGCAGTATTTT
CSVTLAPDTQYF
>11|.|TRBJ2-7|.|TRBV28
TGTGCCAGCAGTTCCGGGTTTGGGCAGTACTTC
CASSSGFGQYF
>15|.|TRBJ2-7|TRBD2|TRBV5-1
TGCGCCAGCAGCTTGCCTAGCGGGGGGGCGGAAGAGCAGTACTTC
CASSLPSGGAEEQYF
>17|.|TRBJ1-1|TRBD1|TRBV25-1
TGTGCCAGCAGTGCCGTGAGGGGGGACAGGGTGCATACTGAAGCTTTCTTT
CASSAVRGDRVHTEAFF